The 18 T cell receptor beta chains reported below all come from one sample, sequenced in a study of STAT5B mutations in CD4+ large granular lymphocyte leukemia. TCRdb's table, derived via immunoSEQ multiplex PCR, lists solely in-frame clones and lacks some. Here the sample spans approximately 4,000 clones, about 76% being singletons. Specimen: PBMCs. The receptors stem from a man aged 60 to 69 with CD4+ T-cell large granular lymphocyte leukemia.

The chain couples TRBV7-9 to TRBJ2-2; no definite D call. CDR1 is SEHNR, CDR2 FQNEAQ, per germline (reference sequence). The CDR3 is 12 residues long. V lost 1 base and J lost 6, with 3 bases in between. The CDR3 loop reads CASSLVPGELFF. The CDR3 nucleotides read TGTGCCAGCAGCTTAGTACCCGGGGAGCTGTTTTTT.

A single count supports this clone. The chain links TRBV6-1 to TRBJ2-7; no clear D. Between the trimmed V and J ends, which lost 4 bases and 1 base, there was a span of 8 bases. There are 13 residues in the CDR3. In germline, CDR1 is MNHNS, CDR2 SASEGT. The CDR3 DNA follows: TGTGCCAGCAGTGTTTCAGATTCCTACGAGCAGTACTTC. This gives the protein CASSVSDSYEQYF.

V usage is TRBV10-1 and J usage is TRBJ2-7; D is possibly TRBD1 (5 bases). This CDR3 region has 13 residues. The V end lost 2 bases, the J end lost 1 base, and 6 bases lay between the germline ends. Germline lookup yields CDR1 WNHNN and CDR2 SYGVQD (reference sequence). The CDR3 DNA reads as TGCGCCAGCAGTGAGGACAGTTCCTACGAGCAGTACTTC. Translation: CASSEDSSYEQYF.

This chain links TRBV2 with TRBJ1-4; D is ambiguous. The V gene's germline CDR1 is SNHLY and CDR2 FYNNEI. The V and J ends lost 7 bases and 8 bases respectively, with 20 bases between them. The CDR3 contains 15 residues. The CDR3 DNA sequence: TGTGCCAGCACCCCTCAACCTACTTCCGGCGAAAAACTGTTTTTT. This sequence encodes CASTPQPTSGEKLFF.

This chain uses TRBV6-5 with TRBJ2-7; a weak D match, TRBD1 (6 bases). Germline V gene lookup returns CDR1 MNHEY and CDR2 SVGAGI. V was trimmed by 5 bases and J by 6 bases, leaving 14 bases between them. The CDR3 has 13 amino acids. CDR3 amino acids: CASSPLGAPEQYF. CDR3 DNA sequence: TGTGCCAGCAGTCCCCTGGGGGCCCCCGAGCAGTACTTC.

This clone is classed as medium-sized. The chain uses TRBV4-3 and TRBJ2-7; 10 nucleotides match TRBD2. V was clipped by 0 bases and J by 4 bases; unmatched bases: 3. Germline V gene lookup returns CDR1 LGHNA and CDR2 YSLEER. This CDR3 spans 15 amino acids. CDR3 bases: TGCGCCAGCAGCCAAGATCTAGCGGGGGCTTACGAGCAGTACTTC. It is translated as CASSQDLAGAYEQYF.

V usage is TRBV29-1 and J usage is TRBJ2-7; possibly TRBD2 for D (5 bases). The CDR3 loop spans 14 amino acids. Germline V lookup: CDR1 SQVTM, CDR2 ANQGSEA. Trimming removed 4 bases from V and 5 bases from J, with 18 bases in between. The CDR3 DNA reads TGCAGCGTTGGGCTCCGGGGAATTTCAGACGAGCAGTACTTC. This translates into CSVGLRGISDEQYF.

This clone came up a few times. The chain uses TRBV7-9 and TRBJ2-3; D might be TRBD1 (6 bases). The CDR3 covers 18 residues. Between the trimmed V and J ends, which lost 1 base and 3 bases, there was a span of 20 bases. Germline V lookup: CDR1 SEHNR, CDR2 FQNEAQ (reference sequence). Here the CDR3 DNA reads TGTGCCAGCAGCTTAGGGTACGAGGACAGCGTCTCGACAGATACGCAGTATTTT. It specifies CASSLGYEDSVSTDTQYF.

The V gene is TRBV7-6, the J gene TRBJ1-5; D gene ambiguous. Between the trimmed V and J ends, which lost 1 base and 3 bases, there was a span of 7 bases. CDR3 length: 14 amino acids. Germline V gene data show CDR1 as SGHVS and CDR2 as FNYEAQ. The CDR3 sequence is CASSLGETNQPQHF. The CDR3 DNA reads TGTGCCAGCAGCTTAGGAGAAACCAATCAGCCCCAGCATTTT.

V is TRBV15 and J is TRBJ1-5; D is unclear. Germline V gene lookup returns CDR1 LNHNV and CDR2 YYDKDF (reference sequence). V was trimmed by 0 bases and J by 5 bases, leaving 5 bases between them. The CDR3 loop spans 13 amino acids. The CDR3 loop is CATSRETHQPQHF. CDR3 nucleotide sequence: TGTGCCACCAGCAGAGAAACCCATCAGCCCCAGCATTTT.

The rearrangement uses TRBV4-1 and TRBJ2-1; D uncertain. The CDR3 covers 13 residues. With 1 base removed from V and 10 bases from J, the gap between germline ends came to 11 bases. Per the germline V gene, CDR1 is MGHRA and CDR2 is YSYEKL. Written as DNA, the CDR3 is TGCGCCAGCAGCCAAGGATCGGTGCGGGAGCAGTTCTTC. Residues: CASSQGSVREQFF.

The chain has TRBV18 and TRBJ2-1; a weak D match, TRBD2 (7 bases). With 3 bases removed from V and 4 bases from J, the gap between germline ends came to 16 bases. Germline V gene sequence: CDR1 KGHSH, CDR2 LQKENI. The CDR3 covers 16 residues. CDR3 residues: CASSPTRGAAYNEQFF. CDR3 coding DNA: TGTGCCAGCTCACCGACTCGGGGGGCTGCGTACAATGAGCAGTTCTTC.

The J gene is TRBJ2-2, the V gene TRBV19; D is unresolved. Germline V gene lookup returns CDR1 LNHDA and CDR2 SQIVND (reference sequence). The CDR3 length is 13 residues. The V gene lost 5 bases and the J gene lost 6 bases, with 10 bases spanning the gap. CDR3 sequence: CASSPSESGELFF. The CDR3, as DNA: TGTGCCAGTAGTCCCTCAGAGTCCGGGGAGCTGTTTTTT.

The V gene is TRBV4-1, the J gene TRBJ2-5; perhaps TRBD2 as D (6 bases). CDR1 is MGHRA, CDR2 YSYEKL, per germline. The CDR3 covers 15 residues. With 0 bases removed from V and 5 bases from J, the gap between germline ends came to 13 bases. The CDR3 sequence is CASSQELDYAETQYF. CDR3 DNA: TGCGCCAGCAGCCAAGAACTGGACTACGCGGAGACCCAGTACTTC.

This clone was detected only a few times. V gene TRBV30 combines with J gene TRBJ1-2; D gene ambiguous. Trimming cost V 2 bases and J 4 bases, with 17 bases left between them. The CDR3 length is 15 residues. Germline V gene data show CDR1 as GTSNPN and CDR2 as SVGIG (reference sequence). The CDR3 loop is CAWSLEGTTFYGYTF. CDR3 nucleotides: TGTGCCTGGAGTCTAGAGGGAACTACATTCTATGGCTACACCTTC.

V usage is TRBV10-2 and J usage is TRBJ2-1, with D maybe TRBD2 (5 bases). The V and J ends lost 8 bases and 7 bases respectively, with 15 bases between them. The CDR3 runs 13 residues. Looked up from germline, CDR1 is WSHSY and CDR2 is SAAADI. CDR3 in DNA: TGCGCCAGCGGCGAGATTAGCGTGAATGAGCAGTTCTTC. Translated, it gives CASGEISVNEQFF.

The chain is built from TRBV9 and TRBJ2-7, with 9 bases fitting TRBD2. J lost 5 bases, V lost 3 bases, and 12 bases had no gene match. From germline, CDR1 is SGDLS and CDR2 YYNGEE. This CDR3 spans 16 amino acids. This CDR3 reads CASSGRGGQEGDEQYF. Written as DNA, the CDR3 is TGTGCCAGCAGCGGGCGGGGGGGCCAGGAGGGGGACGAGCAGTACTTC. Looking up the rest from reference TRBV9 and TRBJ2-7 gives the full variable domain: DSGVTQTPKHLITATGQRVTLRCSPRSGDLSVYWYQQSLDQGLQFLIQYYNGEERAKGNILERFSAQQFPDLHSELNLSSLELGDSALYFCASSGRGGQEGDEQYFGPGTRLTVT.

The chain uses TRBV27 and TRBJ1-1, with D tentatively TRBD1 (6 bases). The CDR3 consists of 15 residues. Deletions cut 2 bases from V and 2 bases from J, with 12 bases between. Germline values: CDR1 MNHEY, CDR2 SMNVEV (reference sequence). The CDR3 nucleotides are TGTGCCAGCAGTTTAAGGGGGGTCCCAAACACTGAAGCTTTCTTT. It yields the protein CASSLRGVPNTEAFF.